Listed below are T cell receptor beta chains from one sample, sequenced in a study of T cell changes during pregnancy in multiple sclerosis. TCRdb's copy holds only in-frame clones and misses some; the assay was immunoSEQ multiplex PCR. Seen here are approximately 93,000 clones, roughly 90% observed once, and the top ten hold 0.8% to 0.95%. The sequences come from peripheral blood, collected before pregnancy. The source of these receptors is a female donor with multiple sclerosis, enrolled in a pregnancy study. CDR3s include the opening cysteine and the closing phenylalanine or tryptophan. D genes are given only for firm matches. The size field is filled for only some rows; it gives once, few, many or a size class.

TRBJ2-7,TRBD1,once,TRBV2,CASSEGGTGSYEQYF,TGTGCCAGCAGTGAAGGCGGGACAGGTTCCTACGAGCAGTACTTC
TRBJ2-3,TRBD1,NA,TRBV6-1,CASSEKRAGGAFITDTQYF,TGTGCCAGCAGTGAAAAGAGGGCAGGGGGCGCGTTTATCACAGATACGCAGTATTTT
TRBJ1-2,NA,NA,TRBV14,CASSQAGILYGYTF,TGTGCCAGCAGCCAGGCCGGGATTCTATATGGCTACACCTTC
TRBJ2-2,TRBD1,NA,TRBV18,CASSPSYSGQGRGELFF,TGTGCCAGCTCGCCCAGCTACTCGGGACAGGGACGCGGGGAGCTGTTTTTT
TRBJ1-5,TRBD1,NA,TRBV27,CASSHLPGGARQGQPQHF,TGTGCCAGCAGTCACCTACCGGGTGGGGCTCGACAGGGTCAGCCCCAGCATTTT
TRBJ2-1,NA,NA,TRBV10-3,CAISEGAGGVPPSSYNEQFF,TGTGCCATCAGTGAGGGGGCCGGGGGAGTTCCTCCTAGCTCCTACAATGAGCAGTTCTTC
TRBJ2-7,TRBD2,NA,TRBV5-5,CASSLGTSGGYEQYF,TGTGCCAGCAGCCTTGGGACTAGCGGGGGGTACGAGCAGTACTTC
TRBJ2-2,NA,few,TRBV18,CASSSGQNTGELFF,TGTGCCAGCTCTTCTGGCCAGAACACCGGGGAGCTGTTTTTT
TRBJ1-5,TRBD1,NA,TRBV7-9,CASSLGTGGNQPQHF,TGTGCCAGCAGCTTAGGGACAGGGGGGAATCAGCCCCAGCATTTT
TRBJ1-2,NA,NA,TRBV9,CASSGFTGTNYGYTF,TGTGCCAGCAGCGGCTTCACCGGGACAAACTATGGCTACACCTTC
TRBJ2-5,TRBD2,NA,TRBV9,CASSVLAGETQYF,TGTGCCAGCAGCGTACTAGCGGGAGAGACCCAGTACTTC
TRBJ1-2,TRBD1,NA,TRBV7-2,CASSLVGGWAGYTF,TGTGCCAGCAGCTTAGTAGGGGGCTGGGCTGGCTACACCTTC
TRBJ2-1,NA,NA,TRBV9,CASSPPGGSFNEQFF,TGTGCCAGCAGCCCCCCGGGGGGCAGCTTCAATGAGCAGTTCTTC
TRBJ2-3,NA,NA,TRBV19,CASTKVADAGDTQYF,TGTGCCAGTACCAAGGTAGCGGATGCAGGGGATACGCAGTATTTT
TRBJ1-1,NA,few,TRBV6-6,CASSGGLYTEAFF,TGTGCCAGTTCCGGGGGACTTTACACTGAAGCTTTCTTT
TRBJ2-7,NA,NA,TRBV20-1,CSARELNEQYF,TGCAGTGCTAGAGAACTGAACGAGCAGTACTTC
TRBJ2-2,TRBD1,NA,TRBV11-2,CASSPSFTGGNTGELFF,TGTGCCAGCAGCCCCTCTTTTACAGGGGGTAACACCGGGGAGCTGTTTTTT
TRBJ1-5,TRBD1,NA,TRBV28,CASSLGDRVGQPQHF,TGTGCCAGCAGTTTAGGGGACAGGGTCGGACAGCCCCAGCATTTT
TRBJ2-2,NA,NA,TRBV7-9,CASSFVGGVARRAGELFF,TGTGCCAGCAGCTTTGTCGGCGGGGTGGCTCGCCGGGCCGGGGAGCTGTTTTTT
TRBJ1-2,NA,once,TRBV5-4,CASSFNSIGYTF,TGTGCCAGCAGCTTTAACAGCATTGGCTACACCTTC
TRBJ2-3,NA,NA,TRBV6-5,CASSPRQSVGTQYF,TGTGCCAGCAGCCCTAGACAGTCGGTAGGCACGCAGTATTTT
TRBJ2-1,TRBD2,once,TRBV2,CASRGSGGDQFF,TGTGCCAGCAGGGGTAGCGGGGGGGACCAGTTCTTC
TRBJ2-7,NA,NA,TRBV30,CAWSGGTYEQYF,TGTGCCTGGAGTGGAGGGACCTACGAGCAGTACTTC
TRBJ1-1,NA,NA,TRBV5-1,CASSLSAGSNMNTEAFF,TGCGCCAGCAGCTTGAGTGCCGGGTCTAATATGAACACTGAAGCTTTCTTT
TRBJ1-6,NA,NA,TRBV30,CAWSHPGRSSPLHF,TGTGCCTGGAGTCATCCGGGTAGGAGTTCACCCCTCCACTTT
TRBJ1-3,NA,NA,TRBV15,CATSRGDDSPSGNTIYF,TGTGCCACCAGCAGAGGCGATGACAGTCCCTCTGGAAACACCATATATTTT
TRBJ2-7,TRBD1,NA,TRBV5-1,CASSPTPGQGGYEQYF,TGCGCCAGCAGCCCAACGCCGGGACAGGGAGGCTACGAGCAGTACTTC
TRBJ2-1,NA,NA,TRBV4-1,CASSQGGGRVPTYNEQFF,TGCGCCAGCAGCCAAGGTGGAGGGCGGGTGCCGACCTACAATGAGCAGTTCTTC
TRBJ2-2,NA,NA,TRBV6-1,CASSETAGRTGELFF,TGTGCCAGCAGTGAAACAGCGGGCCGAACCGGGGAGCTGTTTTTT
TRBJ1-1,TRBD1,NA,TRBV5-1,CASSPRGAGDTEAFF,TGCGCCAGCTCCCCCAGGGGGGCCGGGGACACTGAAGCTTTCTTT
TRBJ2-7,NA,NA,TRBV5-5,CASSPSTGAYEQYF,TGTGCCAGCAGCCCATCGACAGGCGCCTACGAGCAGTACTTC
TRBJ1-5,TRBD1,few,TRBV7-6,CASSPEDRVHQPQHF,TGTGCCAGCAGCCCTGAGGACAGGGTCCATCAGCCCCAGCATTTT
TRBJ2-7,TRBD1,NA,TRBV9,CASSVFSGQGPYEQYF,TGTGCCAGCAGCGTCTTCTCGGGACAGGGACCCTACGAGCAGTACTTC
TRBJ1-5,NA,NA,TRBV28,CASSRIRGQPQHF,TGTGCCAGCAGTCGAATAAGGGGACAGCCCCAGCATTTT
TRBJ2-1,NA,NA,TRBV15,CATSRGQGQREQFF,TGTGCCACCAGCAGAGGGCAGGGCCAGAGGGAGCAGTTCTTC
TRBJ1-6,NA,NA,TRBV4-2,CASSQDQGTSPLHF,TGTGCCAGCAGCCAAGACCAGGGGACTTCACCCCTCCACTTT
TRBJ2-3,NA,NA,TRBV19,CASSIDAGLLTDTQYF,TGTGCCAGTAGTATCGATGCGGGACTCCTCACAGATACGCAGTATTTT
TRBJ2-1,NA,NA,TRBV6-5,CASSYSAGSYNEQFF,TGTGCCAGCAGTTACTCTGCAGGTTCCTACAATGAGCAGTTCTTC
TRBJ2-7,NA,NA,TRBV14,CASSHGGYEQYF,TGTGCCAGCAGCCACGGGGGCTACGAGCAGTACTTC
TRBJ2-7,TRBD1,NA,TRBV5-1,CASSVGRRDRWSVYEQYF,TGCGCCAGCAGCGTGGGAAGAAGGGACAGGTGGTCGGTCTACGAGCAGTACTTC
TRBJ1-1,NA,NA,TRBV19,CASSIQWTAEAFF,TGTGCCAGTAGTATCCAATGGACAGCTGAAGCTTTCTTT
TRBJ2-7,TRBD2,once,TRBV4-2,CASSHALKGLAGLQYEQYF,TGTGCCAGCAGCCACGCATTGAAGGGACTAGCAGGGTTACAGTACGAGCAGTACTTC